The clone carrying this T cell receptor (beta chain) appeared once. One end of the junction fails to match germline, which may point to a read error. Sequencing involved patients with CD8+CD57+ cell expansion previously shown by flow cytometry. The sample originates from a study of CD8+CD57+ T cells in acquired aplastic anemia. Germline-derived CDR1 and CDR2 are KGHSY and FQNENV. CDR3 length: 13 residues. Both TCR beta VDJ combination and CDR3 sequence profiling were carried out. Genomic DNA was the template for this profiling. TCRdb passed the reads through MiXCR, listing each CDR3 protein once. The table includes 260,000 or so distinct CDR3 sequences, approximately 80% detected once.

The sample taken for sequencing was sorted CD4+, CD8+, or CD8+CD57+ T cells (not recorded which) from PBMCs. This sequence was found in a human donor with aplastic anemia. The rearrangement links TRBV16 to TRBJ1-1; 9 nucleotides agree with TRBD1. The CDR3: CASSHRDRAGALF. In DNA form, the CDR3 reads TGTGCCAGCAGCCATCGGGACAGGGCAGGAGCTCTCTTT.